Following are 29 T cell receptor beta chains from one sample sequenced in a study of blood T cells in healthy people across ages. With a J-beta primer mix and a sample-barcoded 5' primer, a second PCR ran about 7 to 12 cycles. MiXCR was run by TCRdb on the 5' RACE reads, yielding one entry per CDR3 protein. The sample comprises just under 750,000 distinct CDR3 sequences, 22% of which are singletons, and around 21% rests with the top ten. Sequencing input: blood. These receptors were collected from a man in his 70s in good health.

The chain employs TRBV5-1 and TRBJ2-5; unclear D gene. This CDR3 is 14 amino acids long. V was shortened by 4 bases and J by 2 bases, with 12 bases between the two germline ends. Germline V lookup: CDR1 SGHRS, CDR2 YFSETQ. This chain's CDR3 is CASSLQTPQETQYF. As DNA, the CDR3 is TGCGCCAGCAGCCTACAGACCCCACAAGAGACCCAGTACTTC.

The J gene is TRBJ2-5, the V gene TRBV7-6; D uncertain. The germline CDR1 and CDR2 sequences are SGHVS and FNYEAQ. This CDR3 spans 16 amino acids. V was trimmed by 3 bases and J by 2 bases, leaving 16 bases between them. As DNA, the CDR3 is TGTGCCAGCAGCTTTTTGGGAAAAGACATGCAAGAGACCCAGTACTTC. As protein: CASSFLGKDMQETQYF.

CDR3 protein: CSARRASYEQYF. DNA for the CDR3: TGCAGTGCTAGGAGGGCCTCCTACGAGCAGTACTTC. The chain is built from TRBV20-1 and TRBJ2-7; D possibly corresponds to TRBD2 (5 bases). Germline CDR1 and CDR2: DFQATT and SNEGSKA (reference sequence). V lost 3 bases and J lost 0, with 6 bases in between. This CDR3 spans 12 amino acids.

This clonotype was counted a few times. The rearrangement uses TRBV6-6 and TRBJ2-3; D is uncertain. The V gene lost 2 bases and the J gene lost 1 base, with 16 bases spanning the gap. CDR3 size: 17 residues. Germline lookup yields CDR1 MNHNY and CDR2 SVGAGI (reference sequence). CDR3 loop: CASSYNTGPTGTDTQYF. The CDR3 DNA sequence: TGTGCCAGCAGTTACAATACGGGCCCAACTGGCACAGATACGCAGTATTTT.

The sample holds a few counts of this clonotype. The V call is TRBV7-6, the J call TRBJ1-6; D is perhaps TRBD1 (5 bases). CDR3 length: 14 residues. The ends were cut back, 5 bases at V and 9 bases at J, with 14 bases in the middle. CDR1 SGHVS and CDR2 FNYEAQ come from the germline V gene. The CDR3 sequence is CASSPGGSSSPLHF. The CDR3 DNA reads TGTGCCAGCAGCCCGGGGGGTTCCAGTTCACCCCTCCACTTT.

DNA for the CDR3: TGTGCCAGCAGCTCGTGGTCCTCCATGAACACTGAAGCTTTCTTT. Its protein product is CASSSWSSMNTEAFF. The chain carries TRBV7-9 and TRBJ1-1, with D hard to call. Germline V gene lookup returns CDR1 SEHNR and CDR2 FQNEAQ (reference sequence). V lost 4 bases to trimming and J lost 0 bases, with 12 bases between them. This CDR3 has 15 amino acids.

This clonotype was observed a few times. The chain employs TRBV19 and TRBJ2-5; TRBD2 agrees at 14 bases. The J call is uncertain, as TRBJ2-1 better fits the DNA end. This CDR3 has 17 amino acids. CDR1 LNHDA and CDR2 SQIVND come from the germline V gene (reference sequence). The CDR3 spells CASSYSGGLAGVYEQFF. The CDR3, as DNA: TGTGCCAGTAGTTATTCTGGGGGACTAGCGGGAGTCTATGAGCAGTTCTTC.

The chain joins TRBV18 to TRBJ1-2; D not certain. Trimming pared 1 base from V and 6 bases from J, leaving 9 bases between. CDR1 and CDR2 from the germline V gene are KGHSH and LQKENI. This CDR3 spans 13 amino acids. CDR3 DNA sequence: TGTGCCAGCTCACCACGCTCCCGGGATGGCTACACCTTC. Amino acids: CASSPRSRDGYTF. The complete variable domain, with remaining parts taken from reference TRBV18 and TRBJ1-2, reads NAGVMQNPRHLVRRRGQEARLRCSPMKGHSHVYWYRQLPEEGLKFMVYLQKENIIDESGMPKERFSAEFPKEGPSILRIQQVVRGDSAAYFCASSPRSRDGYTFGSGTRLTVV.

The J gene is TRBJ1-5, the V gene TRBV29-1; D not certain. The CDR3 totals 13 residues. In germline, CDR1 is SQVTM, CDR2 ANQGSEA. Trimming stripped 4 bases from V and 0 bases from J, with 7 bases between. In DNA, the CDR3 is TGCAGCGTTGGGCAGAATAGCAATCAGCCCCAGCATTTT. Protein product: CSVGQNSNQPQHF.

In its sample, this clonotype was seen a few times. This chain uses TRBV29-1 with TRBJ2-4; 11 nucleotides match TRBD1. V shed 0 bases, J shed 8 bases, and the junction held 9 bases outside the gene matches. The CDR3 contains 16 residues. Germline-derived CDR1 and CDR2 are SQVTM and ANQGSEA. The CDR3 DNA reads TGCAGCGTTGAAGACCAACGGACAGGGGGCGGGTACATTCAGTACTTC. Translation gives CSVEDQRTGGGYIQYF.

The V gene is TRBV11-3, the J gene TRBJ2-2; 10 nucleotides agree with TRBD1. The length of the CDR3 is 15 residues. V shed 6 bases and J 3 bases; nucleotides not matched to a gene: 4. In germline, CDR1 is SGHNT, CDR2 YENEEA. The DNA for the CDR3 is TGTGCCAGCAGTCCCGACAGGGGGCACACCGGGGAGCTGTTTTTT. Its protein is CASSPDRGHTGELFF.

V gene TRBV14 combines with J gene TRBJ2-1; 7 bases fit TRBD1. TRBJ2-7 explains the end of the DNA better; the J call may be wrong. The length of the CDR3 is 15 residues. Per the germline V gene, CDR1 is SGHDN and CDR2 is FVKESK. The CDR3 sequence: CASSKSITGAYEQYF. The DNA for the CDR3 is TGTGCCAGCAGCAAATCTATAACAGGGGCCTACGAGCAGTACTTC.

Many counts were recorded for this clonotype. The chain links TRBV12-5 to TRBJ2-4; 10 bases map to TRBD2. V was clipped by 0 bases and J by 2 bases; unmatched bases: 13. CDR1 is LGHNT and CDR2 is FRNRAP in the germline V gene. The CDR3 covers 20 residues. The CDR3 is CASGLVPSAVAGGSKNIQYF. CDR3 DNA: TGTGCTAGTGGTTTGGTACCCTCGGCGGTAGCGGGAGGATCCAAAAACATTCAGTACTTC.

The rearrangement joins TRBV6-5 to TRBJ2-1; 7 nucleotides match TRBD1. The CDR3 has 12 residues. With V trimmed by 6 bases and J by 12 bases, 8 bases remained unmatched. The germline V gene encodes CDR1 MNHEY and CDR2 SVGAGI. The CDR3 region has the DNA TGTGCCAGCAGCAATACAGGGGTGGTGCAGTTCTTC. Translation gives CASSNTGVVQFF.

The chain carries TRBV28 and TRBJ1-1; D uncertain. This CDR3 has 14 residues. Trimming took 5 bases from V and 1 from J, leaving 11 bases between them. Per germline, CDR1 MDHEN and CDR2 SYDVKM. Written as DNA, the CDR3 is TGTGCCAGCAGTCTACGCCCGGGGAACACTGAAGCTTTCTTT. This codes for CASSLRPGNTEAFF.

The rearrangement uses TRBV4-2 and TRBJ2-1; D ambiguous. V lost 7 bases, J lost 5 bases, and 12 bases lay in between. Germline V CDR1 and CDR2: LGHNA, YNFKEQ. The CDR3 consists of 13 residues. CDR3 region: CASTDTTDNEQFF. The CDR3 DNA sequence: TGTGCCAGCACCGACACAACAGACAATGAGCAGTTCTTC.

The chain is built from TRBV6-5 and TRBJ2-5, with D unclear. The CDR3 covers 13 residues. V was cut by 8 bases and J by 5 bases, with 15 bases left in between. Germline V CDR1 and CDR2: MNHEY, SVGAGI. The CDR3 spells CASRLARWETQYF. The CDR3 DNA follows: TGTGCCAGCCGGTTGGCTCGGTGGGAGACCCAGTACTTC.

This clonotype was found many times. The V gene is TRBV12-3 or TRBV12-4, the J gene TRBJ2-3; the D is unclear. This CDR3 is 14 amino acids long. Trimming stripped 5 bases from V and 2 bases from J, with 11 bases between. CDR3 DNA sequence: TGTGCCAGCAGTCTCTACGATCCCACAGATACGCAGTATTTT. It encodes CASSLYDPTDTQYF.

This clonotype came up a few times. This chain joins TRBV19 and TRBJ2-2; D unclear. V lost 5 bases and J 5 bases, leaving 15 bases between the germline ends. The germline CDR1 and CDR2 sequences are LNHDA and SQIVND (reference sequence). The CDR3 is 15 amino acids. For the CDR3, the DNA is TGTGCCAGTAGTTCCGGGCACCAGAGGACCGGGGAGCTGTTTTTT. This gives the protein CASSSGHQRTGELFF.

A few counts support this clonotype. The chain links TRBV24-1 to TRBJ2-1; 7 bases fit TRBD2. After removal of 2 bases from V and 0 bases from J, the junction contained 3 bases not matched to a gene. Germline V CDR1 and CDR2: KGHDR, SFDVKD. The CDR3 runs 16 residues. CDR3 loop: CATSDWGGGSYNEQFF. CDR3 DNA sequence: TGTGCCACCAGTGATTGGGGGGGAGGCTCCTACAATGAGCAGTTCTTC.

This sequence joins TRBV27 and TRBJ2-5, with D possibly being TRBD1 (7 bases). Trimming took 7 bases from V and 4 from J, leaving 16 bases between them. The CDR3 contains 14 residues. Germline CDR1 reads MNHEY; CDR2 reads SMNVEV (reference sequence). CDR3 protein: CASTNRGGGETQYF. The CDR3 DNA reads TGTGCCAGCACCAACAGGGGAGGAGGAGAGACCCAGTACTTC.

The rearrangement links TRBV7-3 to TRBJ2-2, with 9 nucleotides matching TRBD2. Trimming cost V 1 base and J 2 bases; bases outside gene matches: 5. The CDR3 is made up of 17 amino acids. The V gene's germline CDR1 is SGHTA and CDR2 FQGTGA. The CDR3 coding sequence is TGTGCCAGCAGCTTAATGACGACTAGCGGAAACACCGGGGAGCTGTTTTTT. Protein sequence: CASSLMTTSGNTGELFF. The full variable domain, completed using reference TRBV7-3 and TRBJ2-2, is GAGVSQTPSNKVTEKGKYVELRCDPISGHTALYWYRQSLGQGPEFLIYFQGTGAADDSGLPNDRFFAVRPEGSVSTLKIQRTERGDSAVYLCASSLMTTSGNTGELFFGEGSRLTVL.

This clonotype has a handful of counts. V is TRBV4-2 and J is TRBJ2-3; 7 bases map to TRBD2. The CDR3 sequence is 15 residues long. V was pared by 1 base and J by 11 bases, with 12 bases of the junction left unmatched. Germline V gives CDR1 LGHNA, CDR2 YNFKEQ. The CDR3 region is CASSQGPSERGWQYF. The CDR3, as DNA: TGTGCCAGCAGCCAAGGTCCTAGCGAGCGGGGCTGGCAGTATTTT.

V gene TRBV5-5 combines with J gene TRBJ1-4, with 7 bases aligning to TRBD1. CDR1 is SGHKS and CDR2 is YYEKEE in the germline V gene (reference sequence). This CDR3 comprises 16 residues. V lost 3 bases to trimming and J lost 3 bases; unmatched junction nucleotides: 8. CDR3: CASSSSLGTANEKLFF. The CDR3 nucleotides are TGTGCCAGCAGCTCCTCCCTCGGGACAGCTAATGAAAAACTGTTTTTT.

The chain has TRBV27 and TRBJ1-1, with 9 bases fitting TRBD1. The CDR3 covers 13 residues. Germline V gives CDR1 MNHEY, CDR2 SMNVEV (reference sequence). Trimming took 7 bases from V and 9 from J; bases not matched to a gene: 9. In DNA, the CDR3 is TGTGCCAGCACCCCCCGGACAGGGGCTAAAGCTTTCTTT. Its protein is CASTPRTGAKAFF.

This clonotype showed up just a few times. The V call is TRBV11-3, the J call TRBJ2-3; TRBD2 is a possible D gene (5 bases). The V gene lost 0 bases and the J gene lost 2 bases, with 12 bases spanning the gap. The germline gives CDR1 SGHNT, CDR2 YENEEA. The CDR3 has 16 residues. The DNA for the CDR3 is TGTGCCAGCAGCTTAGATCGGGTGGGAGTCACAGATACGCAGTATTTT. Its protein is CASSLDRVGVTDTQYF.

The chain joins TRBV6-1 to TRBJ2-5, with D possibly being TRBD1 (5 bases). The DNA matches TRBJ2-7 better at its end, which makes the J call doubtful. The length of the CDR3 is 15 residues. From germline, CDR1 is MNHNS and CDR2 SASEGT. In nucleotides, the CDR3 is TGTGCCAGCAGTGAGTTCACAGGACCCCTCTACGAGCAGTACTTC. Protein product: CASSEFTGPLYEQYF.

The CDR3 sequence is CASVLQGGSLYNEQFF. The CDR3 nucleotides are TGTGCCAGCGTCCTTCAGGGAGGGAGCCTTTACAATGAGCAGTTCTTC. This rearrangement joins TRBV5-6 to TRBJ2-1, with 7 bases identical to TRBD2. The J segment lost 4 bases and the V segment lost 7 bases, leaving 14 bases of the junction unmatched. The CDR3 extends over 16 amino acids. The germline V gene encodes CDR1 SGHDT and CDR2 YYEEEE. The full variable domain, with the rest looked up from reference TRBV5-6 and TRBJ2-1, is DAGVTQSPTHLIKTRGQQVTLRCSPKSGHDTVSWYQQALGQGPQFIFQYYEEEERQRGNFPDRFSGHQFPNYSSELNVNALLLGDSALYLCASVLQGGSLYNEQFFGPGTRLTVL.

This clonotype was found a few times. This may arise from a read error, as a much more abundant clone is one base away. The chain is built from TRBV29-1 and TRBJ2-3; 8 bases map to TRBD1. Germline CDR1 SQVTM, CDR2 ANQGSEA. Trimming at V came to 3 bases and at J to 5 bases, leaving 4 bases not matched to a gene. This CDR3 is 13 amino acids long. CDR3 sequence reads: CSVESDRGDTQYF. CDR3 DNA sequence: TGCAGCGTTGAGAGTGACAGGGGAGATACGCAGTATTTT.